This T cell receptor (beta chain) was sequenced in a study of cytomegalovirus exposure and HLA in healthy donors. Overall study results and limits: The study put 150 to 200 TCR beta chains on its list as cytomegalovirus-associated. Researchers reportedly found TCR beta sequences accurately predicted most subjects' HLA-A and HLA-B alleles.

CDR3 length: 14 residues. V gave up 8 bases and J gave up 4 bases; unmatched junction bases: 13. Per germline, CDR1 GTSNPN and CDR2 SVGIG (reference sequence). To note about this clone: Its antigen is undetermined.

The PCR had 60 Vbeta and 13 Jbeta primers. Profiling relied on immunoSEQ multiplex PCR, and the TCRdb table lists in-frame clones only, not all of them. The data contain 120,000 to 150,000 clones, 75% to 80% of them seen just once; the ten biggest clones take up about 5.3%. The chain carries TRBV30 and TRBJ1-1; 7 bases are a match to TRBD1. Material for sequencing was PBMCs. The clonotype was recovered from a woman in her fifties or sixties in good health and CMV-seronegative. CDR3 sequence: CAQHGGRGATEAFF. The CDR3 nucleotides are TGTGCCCAACACGGGGGCAGGGGGGCCACTGAAGCTTTCTTT. Looking up the rest from reference TRBV30 and TRBJ1-1 gives the full variable domain: SQTIHQWPATLVQPVGSPLSLECTVEGTSNPNLYWYRQAAGRGLQLLFYSVGIGQISSEVPQNLSASRPQDRQFILSSKKLLLSDSGFYLCAQHGGRGATEAFFGQGTRLTVV.